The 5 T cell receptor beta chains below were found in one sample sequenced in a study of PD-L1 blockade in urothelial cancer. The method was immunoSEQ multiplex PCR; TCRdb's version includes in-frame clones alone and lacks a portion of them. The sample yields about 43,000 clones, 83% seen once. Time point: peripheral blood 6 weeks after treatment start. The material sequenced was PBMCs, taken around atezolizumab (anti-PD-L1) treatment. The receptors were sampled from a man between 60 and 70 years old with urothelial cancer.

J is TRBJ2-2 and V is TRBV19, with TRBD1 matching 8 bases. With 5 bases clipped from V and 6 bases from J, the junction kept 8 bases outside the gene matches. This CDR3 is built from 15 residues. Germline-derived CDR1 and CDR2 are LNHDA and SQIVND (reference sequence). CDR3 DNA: TGTGCCAGTAGTGTACAGGGGGGCAATTCCGGGGAGCTGTTTTTT. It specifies CASSVQGGNSGELFF.

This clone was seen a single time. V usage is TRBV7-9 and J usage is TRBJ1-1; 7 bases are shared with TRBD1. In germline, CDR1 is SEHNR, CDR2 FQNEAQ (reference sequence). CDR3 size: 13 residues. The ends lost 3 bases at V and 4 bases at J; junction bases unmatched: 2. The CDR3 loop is CASSFWTGTEAFF. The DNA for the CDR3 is TGTGCCAGCAGCTTTTGGACAGGCACTGAAGCTTTCTTT.

CDR3 region: CASSGARMNTEAFF. CDR3 nucleotides: TGCGCCAGCAGTGGAGCCCGTATGAACACTGAAGCTTTCTTT. This sequence joins TRBV10-1 and TRBJ1-1, with D unresolved. Trimming pared 4 bases from V and 0 bases from J, leaving 9 bases between. This CDR3 has 14 amino acids. Germline V gene data show CDR1 as WNHNN and CDR2 as SYGVQD (reference sequence).

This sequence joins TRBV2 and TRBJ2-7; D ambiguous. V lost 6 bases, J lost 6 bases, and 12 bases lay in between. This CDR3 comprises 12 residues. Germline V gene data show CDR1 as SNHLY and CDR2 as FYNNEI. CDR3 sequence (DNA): TGTGCCAGCAGACAGACCTTCGGCGAGCAGTACTTC. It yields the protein CASRQTFGEQYF.

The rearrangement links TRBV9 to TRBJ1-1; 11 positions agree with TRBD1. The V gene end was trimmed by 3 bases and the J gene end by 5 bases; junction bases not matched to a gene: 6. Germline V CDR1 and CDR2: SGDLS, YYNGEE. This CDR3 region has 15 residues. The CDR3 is CASSASGTGGTEAFF. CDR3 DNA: TGTGCCAGCAGCGCATCCGGGACAGGGGGGACTGAAGCTTTCTTT.